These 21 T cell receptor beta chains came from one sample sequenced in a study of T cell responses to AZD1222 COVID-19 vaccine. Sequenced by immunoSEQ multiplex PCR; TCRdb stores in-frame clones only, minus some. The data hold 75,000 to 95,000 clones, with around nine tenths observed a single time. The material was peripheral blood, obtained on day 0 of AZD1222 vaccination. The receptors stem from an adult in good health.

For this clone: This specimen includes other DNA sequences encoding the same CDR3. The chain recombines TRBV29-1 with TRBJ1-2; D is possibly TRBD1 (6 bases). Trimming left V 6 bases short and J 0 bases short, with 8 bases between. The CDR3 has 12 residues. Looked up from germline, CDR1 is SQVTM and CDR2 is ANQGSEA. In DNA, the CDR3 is TGCAGCGTCACAGGGTCTAACTATGGCTACACCTTC. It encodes CSVTGSNYGYTF.

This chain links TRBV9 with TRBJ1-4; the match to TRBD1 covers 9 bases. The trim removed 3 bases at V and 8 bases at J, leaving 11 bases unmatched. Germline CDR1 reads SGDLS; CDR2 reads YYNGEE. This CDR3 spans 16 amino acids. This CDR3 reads CASSGTPGQGYEKLFF. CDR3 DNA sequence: TGTGCCAGCAGCGGGACTCCGGGACAGGGCTACGAAAAACTGTTTTTT.

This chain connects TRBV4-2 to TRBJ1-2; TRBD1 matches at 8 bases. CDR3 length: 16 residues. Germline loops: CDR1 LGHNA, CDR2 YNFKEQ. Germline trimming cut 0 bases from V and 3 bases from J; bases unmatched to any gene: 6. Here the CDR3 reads CASSQDLDRVDYGYTF. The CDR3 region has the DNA TGTGCCAGCAGCCAAGATCTGGACAGGGTGGACTATGGCTACACCTTC.

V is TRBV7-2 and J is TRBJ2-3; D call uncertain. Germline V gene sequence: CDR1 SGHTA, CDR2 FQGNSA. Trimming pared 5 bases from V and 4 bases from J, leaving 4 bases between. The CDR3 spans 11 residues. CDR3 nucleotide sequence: TGTGCCAGCAGCACGGCAGATACGCAGTATTTT. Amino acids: CASSTADTQYF. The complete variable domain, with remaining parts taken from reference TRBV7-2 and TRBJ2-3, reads GAGVSQSPSNKVTEKGKDVELRCDPISGHTALYWYRQSLGQGLEFLIYFQGNSAPDKSGLPSDRFSAERTGGSVSTLTIQRTQQEDSAVYLCASSTADTQYFGPGTRLTVL.

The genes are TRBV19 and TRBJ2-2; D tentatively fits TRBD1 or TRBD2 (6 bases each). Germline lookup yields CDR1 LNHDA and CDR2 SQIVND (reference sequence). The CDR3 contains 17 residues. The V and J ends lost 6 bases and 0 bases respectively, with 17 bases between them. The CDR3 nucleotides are TGTGCCAGTAGCCGGTCAACGGGGGCAGCGAACACCGGGGAGCTGTTTTTT. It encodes CASSRSTGAANTGELFF.

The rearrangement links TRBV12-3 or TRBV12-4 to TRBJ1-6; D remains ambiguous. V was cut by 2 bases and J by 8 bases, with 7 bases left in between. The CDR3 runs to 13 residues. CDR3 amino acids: CASSLTRYSPLHF. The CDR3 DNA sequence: TGTGCCAGCAGTTTAACCCGTTATTCACCCCTCCACTTT.

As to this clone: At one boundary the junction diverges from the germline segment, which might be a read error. The CDR3 DNA sequence: TGTGCCTGCAGCAAGCGAGGGGACACTGAAGCTTTCTTT. Amino acid sequence: CACSKRGDTEAFF. The rearrangement joins TRBV28 to TRBJ1-1, with D perhaps matching TRBD1 (5 bases). The CDR3 is 13 residues long. Germline V gives CDR1 MDHEN, CDR2 SYDVKM. The full variable domain, completed using reference TRBV28 and TRBJ1-1, is DVKVTQSSRYLVKRTGEKVFLECVQDMDHENMFWYRQDPGLGLRLIYFSYDVKMKEKGDIPEGYSVSREKKERFSLILESASTNQTSMYLCACSKRGDTEAFFGQGTRLTVV.

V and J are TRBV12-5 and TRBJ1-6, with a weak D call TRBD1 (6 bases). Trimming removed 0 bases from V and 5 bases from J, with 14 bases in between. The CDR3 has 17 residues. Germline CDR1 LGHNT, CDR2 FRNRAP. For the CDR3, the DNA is TGTGCTAGTGGTTTGGTGCCGGGGGCAGAGAATAATTCACCCCTCCACTTT. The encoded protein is CASGLVPGAENNSPLHF.

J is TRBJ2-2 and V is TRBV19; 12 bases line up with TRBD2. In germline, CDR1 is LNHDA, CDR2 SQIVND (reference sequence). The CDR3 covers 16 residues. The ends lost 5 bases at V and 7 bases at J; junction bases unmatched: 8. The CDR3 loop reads CASSSRLAGDFGELFF. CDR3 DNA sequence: TGTGCCAGTAGTTCGAGACTAGCGGGGGATTTCGGGGAGCTGTTTTTT. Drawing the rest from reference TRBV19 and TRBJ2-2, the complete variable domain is DGGITQSPKYLFRKEGQNVTLSCEQNLNHDAMYWYRQDPGQGLRLIYYSQIVNDFQKGDIAEGYSVSREKKESFPLTVTSAQKNPTAFYLCASSSRLAGDFGELFFGEGSRLTVL.

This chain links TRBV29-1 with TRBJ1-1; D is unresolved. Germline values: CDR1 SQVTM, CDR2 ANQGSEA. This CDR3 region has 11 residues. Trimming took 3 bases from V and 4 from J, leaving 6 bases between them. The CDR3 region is CSVDGVTEAFF. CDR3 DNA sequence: TGCAGCGTTGATGGGGTCACTGAAGCTTTCTTT.

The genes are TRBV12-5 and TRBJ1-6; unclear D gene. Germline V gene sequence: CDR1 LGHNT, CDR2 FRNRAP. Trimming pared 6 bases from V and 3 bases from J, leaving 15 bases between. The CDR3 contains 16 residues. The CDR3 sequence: CASGIRGEGYNSPLHF. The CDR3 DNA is TGTGCTAGTGGGATACGCGGTGAAGGCTATAATTCACCCCTCCACTTT.

The CDR3 reads CASSSIWGHESYTF. The CDR3 nucleotides are TGTGCCAGCAGTTCGATCTGGGGACACGAAAGCTACACCTTC. The chain couples TRBV6-5 to TRBJ1-2; D may be TRBD1 (6 bases). Germline CDR1 and CDR2: MNHEY and SVGAGI. The CDR3 length is 14 residues. V was shortened by 4 bases and J by 9 bases, with 18 bases between the two germline ends.

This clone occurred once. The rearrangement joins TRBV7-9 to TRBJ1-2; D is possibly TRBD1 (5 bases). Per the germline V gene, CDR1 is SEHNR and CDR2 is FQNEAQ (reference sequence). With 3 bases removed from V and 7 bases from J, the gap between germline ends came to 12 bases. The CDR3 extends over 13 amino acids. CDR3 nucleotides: TGTGCCAGCAGCTTGATCCAGGGTGGTGGCTACACCTTC. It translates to CASSLIQGGGYTF.

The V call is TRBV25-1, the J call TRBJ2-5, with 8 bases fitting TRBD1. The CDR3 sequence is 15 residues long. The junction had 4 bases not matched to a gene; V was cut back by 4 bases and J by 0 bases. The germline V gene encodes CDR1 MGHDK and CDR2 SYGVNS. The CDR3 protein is CASSAGGADQETQYF. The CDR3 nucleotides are TGTGCCAGCAGTGCAGGGGGCGCCGACCAAGAGACCCAGTACTTC.

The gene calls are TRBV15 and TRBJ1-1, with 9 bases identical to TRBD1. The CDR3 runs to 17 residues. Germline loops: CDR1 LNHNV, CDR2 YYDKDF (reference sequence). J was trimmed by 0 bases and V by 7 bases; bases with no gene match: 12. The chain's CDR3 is CATTKGTGWTVNTEAFF. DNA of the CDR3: TGTGCCACCACCAAAGGGACAGGGTGGACGGTGAACACTGAAGCTTTCTTT.

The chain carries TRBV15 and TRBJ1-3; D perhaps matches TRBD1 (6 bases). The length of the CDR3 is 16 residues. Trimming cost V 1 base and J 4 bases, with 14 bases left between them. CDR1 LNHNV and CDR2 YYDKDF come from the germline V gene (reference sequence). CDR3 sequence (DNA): TGTGCCACCAGCAGAGGTCGGGGGCGATGGGGAAACACCATATATTTT. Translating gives CATSRGRGRWGNTIYF.

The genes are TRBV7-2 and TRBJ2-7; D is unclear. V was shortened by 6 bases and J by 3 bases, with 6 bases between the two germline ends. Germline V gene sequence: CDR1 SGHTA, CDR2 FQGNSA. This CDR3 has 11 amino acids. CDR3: CASRQNYEQYF. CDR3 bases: TGTGCCAGCAGGCAGAACTACGAGCAGTACTTC.

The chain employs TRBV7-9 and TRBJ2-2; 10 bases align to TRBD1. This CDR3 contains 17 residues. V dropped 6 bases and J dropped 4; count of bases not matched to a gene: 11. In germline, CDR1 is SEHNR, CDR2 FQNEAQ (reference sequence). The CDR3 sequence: CASSLRAGTGVTGELFF. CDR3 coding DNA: TGTGCCAGCAGTTTACGGGCAGGGACAGGGGTCACCGGGGAGCTGTTTTTT.

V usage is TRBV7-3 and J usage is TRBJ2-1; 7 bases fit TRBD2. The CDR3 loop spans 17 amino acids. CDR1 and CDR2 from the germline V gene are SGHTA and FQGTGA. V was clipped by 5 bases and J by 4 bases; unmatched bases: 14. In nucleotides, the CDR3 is TGTGCCAGCAGCCAATGGTCCCAAGCGGGGTCTTACAATGAGCAGTTCTTC. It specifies CASSQWSQAGSYNEQFF.

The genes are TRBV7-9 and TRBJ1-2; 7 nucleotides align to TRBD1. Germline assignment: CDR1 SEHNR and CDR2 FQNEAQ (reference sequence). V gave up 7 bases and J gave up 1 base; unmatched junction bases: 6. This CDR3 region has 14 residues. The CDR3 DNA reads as TGTGCCAGCACTAGACAGGGCCTTAACTATGGCTACACCTTC. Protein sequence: CASTRQGLNYGYTF.

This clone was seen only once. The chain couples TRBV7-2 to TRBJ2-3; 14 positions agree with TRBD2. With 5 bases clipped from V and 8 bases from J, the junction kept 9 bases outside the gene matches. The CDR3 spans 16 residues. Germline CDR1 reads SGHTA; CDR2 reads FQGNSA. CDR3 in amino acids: CASSGPGTSGSGTQYF. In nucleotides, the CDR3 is TGTGCCAGCAGCGGACCCGGGACTAGCGGGAGTGGTACGCAGTATTTT.